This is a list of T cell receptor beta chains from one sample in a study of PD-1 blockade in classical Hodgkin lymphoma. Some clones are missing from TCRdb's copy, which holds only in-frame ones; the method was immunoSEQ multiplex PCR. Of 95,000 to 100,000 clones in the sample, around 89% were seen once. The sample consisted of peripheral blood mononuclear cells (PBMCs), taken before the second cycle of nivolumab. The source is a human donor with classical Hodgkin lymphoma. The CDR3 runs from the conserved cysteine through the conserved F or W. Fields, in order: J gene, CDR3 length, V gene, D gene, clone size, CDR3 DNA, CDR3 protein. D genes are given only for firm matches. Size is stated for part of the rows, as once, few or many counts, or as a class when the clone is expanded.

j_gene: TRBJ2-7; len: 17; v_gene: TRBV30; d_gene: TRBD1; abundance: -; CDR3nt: TGTGCCTCCGGAGACGGGACAGGGGCCTCTCCCGTTTTCGAGCAGTACTTC; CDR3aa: CASGDGTGASPVFEQYF
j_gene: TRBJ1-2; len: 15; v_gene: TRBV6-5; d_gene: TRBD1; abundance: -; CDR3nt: TGTGCCAGCACCCCAGGACAGGAGAGTAAGAATGGCTACACCTTC; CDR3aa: CASTPGQESKNGYTF
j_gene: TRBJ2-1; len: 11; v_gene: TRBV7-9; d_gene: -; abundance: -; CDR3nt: TGTGCCAGCAGCCATATCGGGGAGCAGTTCTTC; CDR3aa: CASSHIGEQFF
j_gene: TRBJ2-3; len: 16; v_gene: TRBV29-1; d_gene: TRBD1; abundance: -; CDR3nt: TGCAGCGTTGATGGTCAGCAGGGGGCGAGCACAGATACGCAGTATTTT; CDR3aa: CSVDGQQGASTDTQYF
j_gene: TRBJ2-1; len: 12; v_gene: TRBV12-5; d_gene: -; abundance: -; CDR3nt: TGTGCTAGCGCTTTTGACTACAATGAGCAGTTCTTC; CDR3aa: CASAFDYNEQFF
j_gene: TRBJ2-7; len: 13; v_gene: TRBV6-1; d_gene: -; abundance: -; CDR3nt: TGTGCCAGCAGCGGGGGAGTCCCCTACGAGCAGTACTTC; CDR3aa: CASSGGVPYEQYF
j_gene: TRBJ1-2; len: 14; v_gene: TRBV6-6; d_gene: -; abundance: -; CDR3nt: TGTGCCAGCAGTTACTCGCACAGGGAGAATGGCTACACCTTC; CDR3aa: CASSYSHRENGYTF
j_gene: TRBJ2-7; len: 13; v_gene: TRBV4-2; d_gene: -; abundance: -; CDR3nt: TGTGCCAGCAGCCAAGTCCCAGCCTACGAGCAGTACTTC; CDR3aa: CASSQVPAYEQYF
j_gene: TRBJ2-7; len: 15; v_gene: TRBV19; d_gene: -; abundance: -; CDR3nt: TGTGCCAGTAGTCCCTCGCCGGCAAGCTCCTACGAGCAGTACTTC; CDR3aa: CASSPSPASSYEQYF
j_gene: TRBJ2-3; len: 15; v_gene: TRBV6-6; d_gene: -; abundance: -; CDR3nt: TGTGCCAGCAGCCAACAGGCGTCCAGCACAGATACGCAGTATTTT; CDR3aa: CASSQQASSTDTQYF
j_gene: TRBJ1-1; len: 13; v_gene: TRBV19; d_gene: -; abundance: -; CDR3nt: TGTGCCAGTAGTATCCAGCGGGACACTGAAGCTTTCTTT; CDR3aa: CASSIQRDTEAFF
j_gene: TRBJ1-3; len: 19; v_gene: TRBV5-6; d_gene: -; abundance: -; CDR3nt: TGTGCCAGCAGCTCCTATTCTCGCCGGACGGGGAGCTCTGGAAACACCATATATTTT; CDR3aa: CASSSYSRRTGSSGNTIYF
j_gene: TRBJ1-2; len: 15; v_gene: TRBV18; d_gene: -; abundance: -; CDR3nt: TGTGCCAGCTCACCACAGGGAACCTCTAACTATGGCTACACCTTC; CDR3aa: CASSPQGTSNYGYTF
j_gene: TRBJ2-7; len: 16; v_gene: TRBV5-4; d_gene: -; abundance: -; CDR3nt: TGTGCCAGCAGCTCTAAGAAAGAGGGGGTCAAATACGAGCAGTACTTC; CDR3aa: CASSSKKEGVKYEQYF
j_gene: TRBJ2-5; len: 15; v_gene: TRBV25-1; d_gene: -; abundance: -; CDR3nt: TGTGCCAGCAGTGAAGCCCCCCCCCACCAAGAGACCCAGTACTTC; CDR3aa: CASSEAPPHQETQYF
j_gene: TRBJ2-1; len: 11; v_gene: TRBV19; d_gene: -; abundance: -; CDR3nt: TGTGCCAGTAGGTTAGGGGGTGAGCAGTTCTTC; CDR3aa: CASRLGGEQFF
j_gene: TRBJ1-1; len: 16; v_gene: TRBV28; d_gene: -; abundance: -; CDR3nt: TGTGCCAGCAGCGCTGAATGGGGGTCCGTGAACACTGAAGCTTTCTTT; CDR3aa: CASSAEWGSVNTEAFF
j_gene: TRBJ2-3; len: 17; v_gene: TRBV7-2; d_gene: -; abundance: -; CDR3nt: TGTGCCAGCAGCGTCCGCGACGCGCCGGGGGCCAGGGATACGCAGTATTTT; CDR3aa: CASSVRDAPGARDTQYF
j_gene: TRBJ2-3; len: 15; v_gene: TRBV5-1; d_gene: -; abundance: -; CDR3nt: TGCGCCAGCAGCTTGGGGGCAGCTAGCACAGATACGCAGTATTTT; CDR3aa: CASSLGAASTDTQYF
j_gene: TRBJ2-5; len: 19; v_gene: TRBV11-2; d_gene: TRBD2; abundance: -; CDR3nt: TGTGCCAGCAGCTCCCCTCCCGGGACTAGCGGGGGACGGGGAGAGACCCAGTACTTC; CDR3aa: CASSSPPGTSGGRGETQYF
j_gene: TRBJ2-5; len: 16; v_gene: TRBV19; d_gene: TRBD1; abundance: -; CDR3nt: TGTGCCAGTAGCTTTTTGTCGACAGGGGGCGGGGAGACCCAGTACTTC; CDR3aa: CASSFLSTGGGETQYF
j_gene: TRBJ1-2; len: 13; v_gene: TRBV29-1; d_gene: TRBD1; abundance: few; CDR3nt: TGCAGCATTGGACAGGGTATGGACTATGGCTACACCTTC; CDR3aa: CSIGQGMDYGYTF
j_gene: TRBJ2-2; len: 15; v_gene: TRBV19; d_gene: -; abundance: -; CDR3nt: TGTGCCAGTAGCCTACGGGGGACTAACACCGGGGAGCTGTTTTTT; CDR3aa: CASSLRGTNTGELFF
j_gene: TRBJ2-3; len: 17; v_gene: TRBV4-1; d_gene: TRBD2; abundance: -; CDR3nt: TGCGCCAGCAGCCAAGATGAAGCGGGGGATCACACAGATACGCAGTATTTT; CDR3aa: CASSQDEAGDHTDTQYF
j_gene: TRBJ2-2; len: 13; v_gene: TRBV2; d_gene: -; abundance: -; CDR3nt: TGTGCCAGCAGTCTGGGGCCCGGCGGGGAGCTGTTTTTT; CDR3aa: CASSLGPGGELFF
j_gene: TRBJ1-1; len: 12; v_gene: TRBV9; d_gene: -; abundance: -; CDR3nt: TGTGCCAGCAGCCGGGGAAGGACTGAAGCTTTCTTT; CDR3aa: CASSRGRTEAFF
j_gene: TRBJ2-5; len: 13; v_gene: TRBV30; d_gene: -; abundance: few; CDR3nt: TGTGCCTGGAGTAGCCGGGTGGGGGAGACCCAGTACTTC; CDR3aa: CAWSSRVGETQYF
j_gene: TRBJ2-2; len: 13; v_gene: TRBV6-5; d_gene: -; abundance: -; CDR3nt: TGTGCCAGCAGTACTACAGGGTCCGGGGAGCTGTTTTTT; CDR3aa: CASSTTGSGELFF
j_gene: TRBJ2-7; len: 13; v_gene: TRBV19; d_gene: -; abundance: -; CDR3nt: TGTGCCAGTAGGCGATTTGGGTACTACGAGCAGTACTTC; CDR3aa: CASRRFGYYEQYF
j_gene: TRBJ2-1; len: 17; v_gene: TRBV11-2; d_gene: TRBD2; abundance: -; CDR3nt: TGTGCCAGCAGCCCTGGACTAGCGGGGGGTTCTTCAGATGAGCAGTTCTTC; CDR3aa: CASSPGLAGGSSDEQFF
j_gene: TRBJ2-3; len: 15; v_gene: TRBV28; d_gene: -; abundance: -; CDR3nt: TGTGCCACCAGTTCTTGGTTGCCGGGTACAGATACGCAGTATTTT; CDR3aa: CATSSWLPGTDTQYF
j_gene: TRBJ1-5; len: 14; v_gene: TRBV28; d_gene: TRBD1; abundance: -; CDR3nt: TGTGCCACCAGGGGGGACACAACGAATCAGCCCCAGCATTTT; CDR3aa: CATRGDTTNQPQHF
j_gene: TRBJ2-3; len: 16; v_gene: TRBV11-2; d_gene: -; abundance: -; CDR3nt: TGTGCCAGCAGCTCCGGACGTCTCGGGAGCACAGATACGCAGTATTTT; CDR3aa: CASSSGRLGSTDTQYF
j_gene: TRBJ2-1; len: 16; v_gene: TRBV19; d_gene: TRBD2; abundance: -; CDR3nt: TGTGCCAGTAGTAATCGGGTTAGCGGGACCTACAATGAGCAGTTCTTC; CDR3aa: CASSNRVSGTYNEQFF
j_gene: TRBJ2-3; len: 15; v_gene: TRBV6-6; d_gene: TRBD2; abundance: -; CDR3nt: TGTGCCAGCCGGGCTAGCGGGGCCAGCACAGATACGCAGTATTTT; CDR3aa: CASRASGASTDTQYF
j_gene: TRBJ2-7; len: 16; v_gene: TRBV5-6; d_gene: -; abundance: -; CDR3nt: TGTGCCAGCAGCTTGGTCCGGCTACAAGGGCCCTACGAGCAGTACTTC; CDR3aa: CASSLVRLQGPYEQYF
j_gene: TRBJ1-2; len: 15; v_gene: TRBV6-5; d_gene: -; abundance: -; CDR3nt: TGTGCCAGCAGTTATGGTTGGGAGAGTAACTATGGCTACACCTTC; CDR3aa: CASSYGWESNYGYTF
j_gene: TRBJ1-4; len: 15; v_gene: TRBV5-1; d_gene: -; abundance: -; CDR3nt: TGCGCCACCCGGGGGCAGGGGACAACTAATGAAAAACTGTTTTTT; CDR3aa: CATRGQGTTNEKLFF
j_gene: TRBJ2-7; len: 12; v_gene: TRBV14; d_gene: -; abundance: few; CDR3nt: TGTGCCAGCAGCTATCCTGAGGGGGAGCAGTACTTC; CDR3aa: CASSYPEGEQYF
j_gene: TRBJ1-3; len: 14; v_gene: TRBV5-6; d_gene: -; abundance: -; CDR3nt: TGTGCCAGCAGCTTGGGAGGGATGGAAAACACCATATATTTT; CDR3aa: CASSLGGMENTIYF
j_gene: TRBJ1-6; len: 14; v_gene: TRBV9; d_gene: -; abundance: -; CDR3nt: TGTGCCAGCAGCCCTCGGGCCTCAAATTCACCCCTCCACTTT; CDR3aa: CASSPRASNSPLHF
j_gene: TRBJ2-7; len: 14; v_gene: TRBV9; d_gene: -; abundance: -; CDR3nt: TGTGCCAGCAGCGTAGGGGACACCTCCTACGAGCAGTACTTC; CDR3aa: CASSVGDTSYEQYF
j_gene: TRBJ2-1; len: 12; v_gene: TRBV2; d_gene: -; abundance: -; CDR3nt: TGTGCCAGCAGCCTCGCGGTGAATGAGCAGTTCTTC; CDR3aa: CASSLAVNEQFF
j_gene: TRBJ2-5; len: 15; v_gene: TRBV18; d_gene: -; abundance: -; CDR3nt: TGTGCCAGCTCACCACTCCGGGGGGCGGGAGAGACCCAGTACTTC; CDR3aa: CASSPLRGAGETQYF
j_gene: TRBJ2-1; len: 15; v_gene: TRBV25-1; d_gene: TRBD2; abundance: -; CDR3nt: TGTGCCAGCAGTGAATGGGGGGGAGGAGGCAATGAGCAGTTCTTC; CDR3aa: CASSEWGGGGNEQFF
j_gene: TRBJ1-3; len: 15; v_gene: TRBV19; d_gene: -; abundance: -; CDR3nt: TGTGCCAGTAGTATAGATCCGATATCTGGAAACACCATATATTTT; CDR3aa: CASSIDPISGNTIYF
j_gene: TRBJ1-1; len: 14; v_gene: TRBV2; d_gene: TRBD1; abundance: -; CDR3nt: TGTGCCAGCAGTGAAAACAGGGGATATACTGAAGCTTTCTTT; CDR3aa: CASSENRGYTEAFF
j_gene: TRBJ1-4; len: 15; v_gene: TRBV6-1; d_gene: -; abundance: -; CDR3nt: TGTGCCAGCAGTGAAGCGGAGGGATTTAATGAAAAACTGTTTTTT; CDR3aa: CASSEAEGFNEKLFF